The present TCR beta chain was sequenced within a study of T-cell reconstitution after alpha-beta-depleted transplantation in children. General observations from the study: Reportedly, alpha-beta T cells present about two months post-transplant originated from several hundred expanded clones of graft origin. Counts and diversity of T cells one year after transplant came mostly from newly produced T cells. Day-60 TCRbeta diversity that was high in some patients was derived from surviving recipient T cells and thymic progenitors.

Unique molecular identifiers were used in preparing the TCRbeta library. TCRdb re-analysed the PCR reads in MiXCR, keeping a single row per CDR3 protein. Found here are 610,000 or so distinct CDR3 sequences, around 27% of them singletons; the top ten hold around 36%. V dropped 0 bases and J dropped 10 bases, with 13 bases sitting between them. The germline V gene has CDR1 SGDLS and CDR2 YYNGEE. The CDR3 contains 13 residues. Details on this clonotype: Antigen: not known.

The sample in question was PBMCs, obtained before TCRalphabeta/CD19-depleted stem cell transplant. The rearrangement uses TRBV9 and TRBJ1-1; D is unclear. The receptor was isolated from a boy in the first two years of life with Wiskott-Aldrich syndrome, due to receive a stem cell transplant. The CDR3 region has the DNA TGTGCCAGCAGCGTAGATCCGGCAAGCGGAGCTTTCTTT. Its protein product is CASSVDPASGAFF.